The rows below give T cell receptor beta chains drawn from one sample of a study of blood T cell repertoires in COVID-19. Assay used: immunoSEQ multiplex PCR; TCRdb lists only in-frame clones, some missing. Seen here are around 180,000 clones, more than 70% observed once, and the top ten hold around 2.3%. The sample comprised peripheral blood. The source of these receptors is a man between 35 and 55 years old with active or convalescent COVID-19. CDR3s include the opening cysteine and the closing phenylalanine or tryptophan. Each record gives: J gene, clone size, V gene, D gene, CDR3 DNA, CDR3 protein. A D gene is named only where the DNA matches it firmly. Clone size is stated in some rows and not others, as once, few, many or a class when expanded.

TRBJ2-7 once TRBV6-5 TRBD1 TGTGCCAGCAGTTACTTGGGGACAGGGGCGGGCGAGCAGTACTTC CASSYLGTGAGEQYF
TRBJ2-7 NA TRBV19 TRBD1 TGTGCCAGTAGTATCTCACAGGGGAGCTCCTACGAGCAGTACTTC CASSISQGSSYEQYF
TRBJ2-1 NA TRBV4-1 NA TGCGCCAGCAGCCAAGGCAGGGGATACAATGAGCAGTTCTTC CASSQGRGYNEQFF
TRBJ1-2 NA TRBV9 NA TGTGCCAGCAGCTCAAACTATGGCTACACCTTC CASSSNYGYTF
TRBJ1-6 NA TRBV6-2/TRBV6-3 NA TGTGCCAGCAGTAACCCTCAGGGTATGGATTCACCCCTCCACTTT CASSNPQGMDSPLHF
TRBJ1-1 NA TRBV5-1 NA TGCGCCAGCAGCTTGGAACAGAGGAACACTGAAGCTTTCTTT CASSLEQRNTEAFF
TRBJ1-1 NA TRBV19 TRBD1 TGTGCCAGTAGTATAGCAGGGGGTGTTTCTGAAGCTTTCTTT CASSIAGGVSEAFF
TRBJ1-6 NA TRBV4-1 NA TGCGCCAGCAGCCAAGGTCAGGAGGCTAATTCACCCCTCCACTTT CASSQGQEANSPLHF
TRBJ1-1 NA TRBV27 TRBD1 TGTGCCAGCAGTCCCAAACCCGGACAGGTCTCACCTGAAGCTTTCTTT CASSPKPGQVSPEAFF
TRBJ1-6 NA TRBV13 TRBD1 TGTGCCACCCAGGGGGCGCAGAGTAATTCACCCCTCCACTTT CATQGAQSNSPLHF
TRBJ2-1 NA TRBV2 TRBD2 TGTGCCAGCAAGGCGGAGCGGGGTATGGATGAGCAGTTCTTC CASKAERGMDEQFF
TRBJ1-2 NA TRBV9 TRBD1 TGTGCCAGCAGCGCCCTTGCCGGGACAGGGTCTGACGATGGCTACACCTTC CASSALAGTGSDDGYTF
TRBJ1-5 NA TRBV30 TRBD1 TGTGCCTGGAGTGGGGGACAGGGAGTTCCCCAGCCCCAGCATTTT CAWSGGQGVPQPQHF
TRBJ1-6 NA TRBV27 TRBD1 TGTGCCAGCAGCCTAGTCGGGACAGGATCCTTCGGTTCACCCCTCCACTTT CASSLVGTGSFGSPLHF
TRBJ2-3 few TRBV6-2/TRBV6-3 TRBD2 TGTGCCAGCAGCCGACCTCCTGGCGCGGGGGGGAAGACAGATACGCAGTATTTT CASSRPPGAGGKTDTQYF
TRBJ1-5 NA TRBV19 NA TGTGCCAGTAGGACCAGTCGCGGCCTTCAGCCCCAGCATTTT CASRTSRGLQPQHF
TRBJ2-1 NA TRBV4-3 NA TGCGCCAGCAGCCAAGTTGGGCACCACAATGAGCAGTTCTTC CASSQVGHHNEQFF
TRBJ1-2 NA TRBV5-4 TRBD1 TGTGCCAGCAGCTTGGTGTTGGAGGGGGCGGCTGGCTACACCTTC CASSLVLEGAAGYTF